A single sample is the source of the 26 T cell receptor beta chains below, sequenced in a study of siplizumab effects on memory and regulatory T cells. Libraries were prepared by immunoSEQ multiplex PCR; TCRdb keeps only in-frame clonotypes and omits some of them. The sample contains 90,000 to 140,000 clones, just over 90% of which appear only once. Source material: CD4+ T cells sorted from blood. The receptors here all came from a human donor in good health.

This rearrangement joins TRBV19 to TRBJ2-7; TRBD1 aligns across 8 bases. V lost 3 bases to trimming and J lost 1 base; unmatched junction nucleotides: 2. Per the germline V gene, CDR1 is LNHDA and CDR2 is SQIVND (reference sequence). This CDR3 comprises 14 residues. The DNA of the CDR3 is TGTGCCAGTAGTATGGACAGGGCGTCCTACGAGCAGTACTTC. As protein: CASSMDRASYEQYF.

This clone appeared once. The chain links TRBV7-9 to TRBJ2-5; D might be TRBD1 (5 bases). The CDR3 covers 15 residues. Germline V gene data show CDR1 as SEHNR and CDR2 as FQNEAQ (reference sequence). V lost 6 bases and J 5 bases, leaving 19 bases between the germline ends. The CDR3 protein is CASRGWGRGSETQYF. Here the CDR3 DNA reads TGTGCCAGCAGGGGTTGGGGAAGGGGTTCGGAGACCCAGTACTTC.

To note about this clone: Other nucleotide sequences from this sample produce the same CDR3. The V call is TRBV9, the J call TRBJ1-2; the match to TRBD1 covers 7 bases. The V gene's germline CDR1 is SGDLS and CDR2 YYNGEE. The CDR3 totals 15 residues. Trimming at V came to 0 bases and at J to 2 bases, leaving 4 bases not matched to a gene. The CDR3 DNA sequence: TGTGCCAGCAGCGTAGGGGCAGGGGGGAACTATGGCTACACCTTC. Translated, it gives CASSVGAGGNYGYTF.

The chain carries TRBV4-2 and TRBJ2-1, with a tentative D call TRBD1 (5 bases). The germline V gene has CDR1 LGHNA and CDR2 YNFKEQ. CDR3 length: 15 residues. V lost 0 bases, J lost 5 bases, and 11 bases lay in between. CDR3 nucleotides: TGTGCCAGCAGCCAAGACAGGGCCCCGGACAATGAGCAGTTCTTC. As protein: CASSQDRAPDNEQFF.

The V call is TRBV6-4, the J call TRBJ2-1; tentative D call: TRBD1 (5 bases). Germline assignment: CDR1 MRHNA and CDR2 SNTAGT. The CDR3 extends over 15 amino acids. Trimming stripped 3 bases from V and 0 bases from J, with 9 bases between. The CDR3 DNA is TGTGCCAGCAGTGATACCGACAGCTCCTACAATGAGCAGTTCTTC. Its protein product is CASSDTDSSYNEQFF.

The CDR3 coding sequence is TGTGCCAGCAGTTACCTCTGGGGGCAGTACTTC. This encodes CASSYLWGQYF. This chain links TRBV6-6 with TRBJ2-7; D gene unclear. The germline CDR1 and CDR2 sequences are MNHNY and SVGAGI (reference sequence). The V end was cut by 2 bases, the J end by 9 bases, with 8 bases between. The CDR3 has 11 residues.

The rearrangement joins TRBV6-5 to TRBJ2-7, with 8 bases identical to TRBD1. V lost 0 bases, J lost 5 bases, and 6 bases stayed unmatched. The length of the CDR3 is 15 residues. The germline CDR1 and CDR2 sequences are MNHEY and SVGAGI. DNA of the CDR3: TGTGCCAGCAGTTACTCCCGGAGGGACAGGCACGAGCAGTACTTC. It specifies CASSYSRRDRHEQYF.

This clone has more than one count but fewer than ten. The chain has TRBV7-2 and TRBJ2-7; TRBD2 aligns across 8 bases. The V segment lost 5 bases and the J segment 4 bases; nucleotides outside the gene matches: 10. Germline CDR1 SGHTA, CDR2 FQGNSA. The CDR3 is 15 residues long. For the CDR3, the DNA is TGTGCCAGCAGCCCGATTCCGAGCGGGAGTTACGAGCAGTACTTC. Protein: CASSPIPSGSYEQYF. Looking up the rest from reference TRBV7-2 and TRBJ2-7 gives the full variable domain: GAGVSQSPSNKVTEKGKDVELRCDPISGHTALYWYRQSLGQGLEFLIYFQGNSAPDKSGLPSDRFSAERTGGSVSTLTIQRTQQEDSAVYLCASSPIPSGSYEQYFGPGTRLTVT.

The chain combines TRBV4-1 with TRBJ1-1; D perhaps matches TRBD1 (6 bases). The CDR3 has 14 amino acids. V lost 4 bases to trimming and J lost 6 bases, with 15 bases between them. Germline-derived CDR1 and CDR2 are MGHRA and YSYEKL. Written as DNA, the CDR3 is TGCGCCAGCAGCCCAACCGGGGGGCGGTCTGAAGCTTTCTTT. As protein: CASSPTGGRSEAFF.

The genes are TRBV25-1 and TRBJ1-2, with 8 nucleotides matching TRBD1. V gave up 2 bases and J gave up 3 bases; unmatched junction bases: 8. This CDR3 spans 16 amino acids. CDR1 MGHDK and CDR2 SYGVNS come from the germline V gene. DNA for the CDR3: TGTGCCAGCAGTGAAATTCGGACAGGGCATGACTATGGCTACACCTTC. This translates into CASSEIRTGHDYGYTF.

V gene TRBV29-1 combines with J gene TRBJ2-3; no definite D call. CDR3 length equals 12 residues. From germline, CDR1 is SQVTM and CDR2 ANQGSEA. The CDR3 sequence is CICKTGTDTQYF. The DNA of the CDR3 is TGCATCTGCAAAACTGGCACAGATACGCAGTATTTT.

The CDR3 loop is CASSHTNPTNEKLFF. For the CDR3, the DNA is TGTGCCAGCAGCCATACAAATCCAACTAATGAAAAACTGTTTTTT. This chain connects TRBV16 to TRBJ1-4; D is unclear. V lost 3 bases, J lost 0 bases, and 8 bases lay in between. The germline V gene has CDR1 KGHSY and CDR2 FQNENV. The CDR3 runs to 15 residues.

The CDR3 here is CASSTRGDEQFF. For the CDR3, the DNA is TGTGCCAGCAGTACTAGAGGGGATGAGCAGTTCTTC. The chain has TRBV2 and TRBJ2-1, with D perhaps TRBD1 or TRBD2 (5 bases each). The CDR3 runs to 12 residues. The ends were cut back, 5 bases at V and 8 bases at J, with 10 bases in the middle. The germline CDR1 and CDR2 sequences are SNHLY and FYNNEI.

This clone was seen more than once but under ten times. The genes are TRBV4-2 and TRBJ1-5; D uncertain. This CDR3 has 14 residues. The germline CDR1 and CDR2 sequences are LGHNA and YNFKEQ. V lost 4 bases and J lost 7, with 14 bases in between. The CDR3 region has the DNA TGTGCCAGCAGCCCAGGACTCGATAGACAGCCCCAGCATTTT. Translated: CASSPGLDRQPQHF.

In DNA form, the CDR3 reads TGTGCCAGCAGCTCGACAGGGTTCCCCGAGCAGTACTTC. Protein: CASSSTGFPEQYF. This chain joins TRBV6-5 and TRBJ2-7; 7 nucleotides agree with TRBD1. The CDR3 consists of 13 residues. Germline assignment: CDR1 MNHEY and CDR2 SVGAGI. The trim removed 6 bases at V and 6 bases at J, leaving 8 bases unmatched.

The chain is built from TRBV14 and TRBJ2-3; TRBD1 aligns across 8 bases. The CDR3 sequence is 14 residues long. Per germline, CDR1 SGHDN and CDR2 FVKESK. Losses at the gene ends were 5 bases for V and 2 bases for J; bases not matched to a gene: 3. In DNA form, the CDR3 reads TGTGCCAGCAGCGGGGACAGGTTCACAGATACGCAGTATTTT. This gives the protein CASSGDRFTDTQYF.

The chain combines TRBV20-1 with TRBJ1-1; the match to TRBD1 covers 8 bases. The germline CDR1 and CDR2 sequences are DFQATT and SNEGSKA (reference sequence). This CDR3 is built from 11 residues. V shed 7 bases, J shed 4 bases, and the junction held 2 bases outside the gene matches. The CDR3 DNA is TGCAGTGTCAGGGGGCTCACTGAAGCTTTCTTT. Translating gives CSVRGLTEAFF.

The V gene is TRBV30, the J gene TRBJ2-3; D might be TRBD2 (5 bases). This CDR3 has 16 amino acids. CDR1 GTSNPN and CDR2 SVGIG come from the germline V gene (reference sequence). Trimming stripped 0 bases from V and 0 bases from J, with 13 bases between. The CDR3 DNA follows: TGTGCCTGGAGTGTACTCCGAGCGGAAAGCACAGATACGCAGTATTTT. This translates into CAWSVLRAESTDTQYF.

V is TRBV30 and J is TRBJ1-5; D is unresolved. The germline V gene encodes CDR1 GTSNPN and CDR2 SVGIG (reference sequence). Trimming shortened V by 1 base and J by 7 bases, and 14 bases separated the two germline ends. This CDR3 has 14 amino acids. Here the CDR3 DNA reads TGTGCCTGGAGTGACACGGGTTTTCGGCAGCCCCAGCATTTT. Its protein product is CAWSDTGFRQPQHF.

This clone was recorded only once. This CDR3 reads CAWGALEQYF. CDR3 in DNA: TGTGCCTGGGGGGCCCTGGAGCAGTACTTC. The chain uses TRBV30 and TRBJ2-7; tentatively, D is TRBD1 (5 bases). Trimming shortened V by 5 bases and J by 7 bases, and 9 bases separated the two germline ends. Germline CDR1 reads GTSNPN; CDR2 reads SVGIG (reference sequence). This CDR3 contains 10 residues.

The rearrangement uses TRBV7-6 and TRBJ2-7; 10 nucleotides line up with TRBD2. The CDR3 runs to 16 residues. Germline CDR1 is SGHVS and CDR2 is FNYEAQ. V was pared by 1 base and J by 0 bases, with 3 bases of the junction left unmatched. The CDR3 DNA is TGTGCCAGCAGCTTAGTTGCTAGCGGGGGCTCCTACGAGCAGTACTTC. Its translation: CASSLVASGGSYEQYF.

This chain joins TRBV30 and TRBJ1-5; D possibly corresponds to TRBD1 (5 bases). V was shortened by 1 base and J by 6 bases, with 10 bases between the two germline ends. CDR1 and CDR2 (germline): GTSNPN, SVGIG (reference sequence). There are 13 residues in the CDR3. The CDR3 sequence is CAWSEERGQPQHF. The CDR3 nucleotides are TGTGCCTGGAGTGAGGAGAGGGGTCAGCCCCAGCATTTT.

The chain has TRBV7-2 and TRBJ2-1; TRBD2 matches 8 bases. Germline loops: CDR1 SGHTA, CDR2 FQGNSA. CDR3 length: 15 amino acids. V shed 4 bases, J shed 7 bases, and the junction held 9 bases outside the gene matches. CDR3 sequence: CASSSAGLGINEQFF. The CDR3 DNA reads as TGTGCCAGCAGCTCAGCGGGACTAGGGATAAATGAGCAGTTCTTC.

The J gene is TRBJ2-5, the V gene TRBV5-1, with 11 positions matching TRBD2. Germline V lookup: CDR1 SGHRS, CDR2 YFSETQ. The junction had 6 bases not matched to a gene; V was cut back by 3 bases and J by 2 bases. The CDR3 is made up of 16 amino acids. The CDR3 DNA reads as TGCGCCAGCAGCTACACTAGCGGGGGATCACAAGAGACCCAGTACTTC. Encoded protein: CASSYTSGGSQETQYF. Combining the CDR3 with reference TRBV5-1 and TRBJ2-5 gives the whole variable domain KAGVTQTPRYLIKTRGQQVTLSCSPISGHRSVSWYQQTPGQGLQFLFEYFSETQRNKGNFPGRFSGRQFSNSRSEMNVSTLELGDSALYLCASSYTSGGSQETQYFGPGTRLLVL.

This chain joins TRBV10-3 and TRBJ1-2; no clear D. Germline V CDR1 and CDR2: ENHRY, SYGVKD. This CDR3 contains 14 residues. V was trimmed by 4 bases and J by 6 bases, leaving 15 bases between them. The chain's CDR3 is CAISARNPGDGYTF. The CDR3 nucleotides are TGTGCCATCAGTGCGCGAAACCCAGGAGATGGCTACACCTTC.

This chain joins TRBV30 and TRBJ1-1; 7 bases are a match to TRBD1. Per the germline V gene, CDR1 is GTSNPN and CDR2 is SVGIG (reference sequence). This CDR3 is built from 13 residues. The junction had 4 bases not matched to a gene; V was cut back by 2 bases and J by 4 bases. CDR3 nucleotides: TGTGCCTGGAGTTTGACAGGGTTCACTGAAGCTTTCTTT. Translated, it gives CAWSLTGFTEAFF.